The rows below give T cell receptor beta chains drawn from one sample of a study of T cell responses to AZD1222 COVID-19 vaccine. TCRdb's table, derived via immunoSEQ multiplex PCR, lists solely in-frame clones and lacks some. In the table there are roughly 120,000 clones, 89% of which are singletons. The source material was peripheral blood, sampled on day 0 of AZD1222 vaccination. The origin of the receptors is an adult in good health. Each CDR3 is given with its conserved first and last residue. A D gene is named only where the DNA matches it firmly. Size is omitted from some rows. Given values are once, few, many or a class for expanded clones.

TRBD2,.,TRBV6-5,TRBJ2-5,CASRGGPGAETQYF,TGTGCCAGCCGGGGGGGGCCAGGAGCGGAGACCCAGTACTTC
TRBD1,.,TRBV7-3,TRBJ2-6,CASSLTGEAGANVLTF,TGTGCCAGCAGTCTTACAGGGGAAGCTGGGGCCAACGTCCTGACTTTC
.,.,TRBV19,TRBJ1-3,CASSIKLKGRSSGNTIYF,TGTGCCAGTAGTATAAAACTCAAGGGCAGGAGCTCTGGAAACACCATATATTTT
TRBD1,.,TRBV10-3,TRBJ1-1,CAISERPTGEAFF,TGTGCCATCAGTGAGCGGCCGACAGGGGAAGCTTTCTTT
.,.,TRBV6-2/TRBV6-3,TRBJ1-1,CASSYDWMNTEAFF,TGTGCCAGCAGTTACGATTGGATGAACACTGAAGCTTTCTTT
TRBD1,.,TRBV5-1,TRBJ2-2,CASRGQGDTGELFF,TGCGCCAGCAGGGGACAGGGGGACACCGGGGAGCTGTTTTTT
.,once,TRBV19,TRBJ1-4,CASSTQAGVGEKLFF,TGTGCCAGTAGTACCCAAGCGGGGGTCGGTGAAAAACTGTTTTTT
.,.,TRBV7-6,TRBJ1-1,CASSPNSMNTEAFF,TGTGCCAGCAGCCCTAACAGCATGAACACTGAAGCTTTCTTT
.,.,TRBV11-2,TRBJ2-6,CASSYLRGGVSSGANVLTF,TGTGCCAGCAGCTACCTGAGGGGGGGTGTGAGCTCTGGGGCCAACGTCCTGACTTTC
.,.,TRBV5-1,TRBJ2-7,CASSLQGPYEQYF,TGCGCCAGCAGCCTGCAGGGGCCGTACGAGCAGTACTTC
.,.,TRBV5-6,TRBJ2-7,CASSLLGERYF,TGTGCCAGCAGCTTGCTCGGCGAGCGGTACTTC
TRBD1,.,TRBV18,TRBJ2-6,CASSPGQGLSGANVLTF,TGTGCCAGCTCACCGGGACAGGGACTCTCTGGGGCCAACGTCCTGACTTTC
.,.,TRBV29-1,TRBJ2-7,CSGLSVSYEQYF,TGCAGCGGACTCAGCGTTTCCTACGAGCAGTACTTC
.,.,TRBV4-3,TRBJ2-7,CASSQVLGNGYEQYF,TGCGCCAGCAGCCAAGTGCTAGGGAACGGTTACGAGCAGTACTTC
.,.,TRBV11-2,TRBJ1-6,CASSSTAPRNSPLHF,TGTGCCAGCAGCTCGACGGCACCGAGAAATTCACCCCTCCACTTT
.,.,TRBV5-1,TRBJ2-1,CASSEEYEQFF,TGCGCCAGCAGCGAGGAATATGAGCAGTTCTTC
.,once,TRBV11-3,TRBJ1-1,CASSLDYGPGEAFF,TGTGCCAGCAGCTTAGACTATGGGCCGGGTGAAGCTTTCTTT
TRBD2,.,TRBV7-2,TRBJ2-1,CASSSPSGTSGYNEQFF,TGTGCCAGCAGCTCCCCCTCGGGGACTAGCGGATACAATGAGCAGTTCTTC
.,.,TRBV18,TRBJ2-5,CASSPPSSQETQYF,TGTGCCAGCTCACCACCTAGCAGCCAAGAGACCCAGTACTTC
TRBD2,.,TRBV5-1,TRBJ2-3,CASSQSILAGGGDTQYF,TGCGCCAGCAGCCAAAGTATCCTAGCGGGAGGCGGGGATACGCAGTATTTT
TRBD1,once,TRBV7-9,TRBJ1-2,CASSPGQRSGYTF,TGTGCCAGCAGCCCGGGACAGCGGAGTGGCTACACCTTC
TRBD1,.,TRBV19,TRBJ1-6,CASSTTGTQDSPLHF,TGTGCCAGTAGTACGACAGGGACCCAGGATTCACCCCTCCACTTT
.,.,TRBV11-1,TRBJ2-2,CASSSADVQRGELFF,TGTGCCAGCAGTTCCGCGGACGTCCAAAGGGGGGAGCTGTTTTTT
.,.,TRBV2,TRBJ1-1,CASSSKGVAYTEAFF,TGTGCCAGCTCCTCTAAGGGGGTGGCGTACACTGAAGCTTTCTTT
.,.,TRBV6-5,TRBJ1-6,CASSYWLSSYNSPLHF,TGTGCCAGCAGTTATTGGCTAAGCTCCTATAATTCACCCCTCCACTTT
.,.,TRBV7-9,TRBJ2-1,CASSLDFHEQFF,TGTGCCAGCAGCTTAGACTTCCATGAGCAGTTCTTC
TRBD1,.,TRBV2,TRBJ2-2,CASAGTENTGELFF,TGTGCCAGTGCCGGGACAGAAAACACCGGGGAGCTGTTTTTT
.,many,TRBV7-7,TRBJ2-1,CASSLALMSKNEQFF,TGTGCTAGCAGCTTAGCTCTGATGAGTAAAAATGAGCAGTTCTTC
.,.,TRBV3-1/TRBV3-2,TRBJ2-1,CASSDAADSYNEQFF,TGTGCCAGCAGCGACGCAGCGGACTCCTACAATGAGCAGTTCTTC
.,.,TRBV10-3,TRBJ1-1,CAIRGTEMNTEAFF,TGTGCCATCAGGGGCACAGAGATGAACACTGAAGCTTTCTTT
TRBD2,.,TRBV29-1,TRBJ2-5,CSVEDQLAGAGETQYF,TGCAGCGTTGAAGATCAGCTAGCGGGAGCGGGGGAGACCCAGTACTTC
.,.,TRBV7-3,TRBJ1-1,CASSPQRGAPEAFF,TGTGCCAGCAGCCCACAGAGGGGGGCTCCTGAAGCTTTCTTT
.,once,TRBV7-7,TRBJ2-3,CASSLRGGTADTQYF,TGTGCTAGCAGCTTAAGAGGAGGGACGGCGGATACGCAGTATTTT
.,.,TRBV28,TRBJ2-5,CASSVGSGLETQYF,TGTGCCAGCAGTGTCGGTAGCGGCCTAGAGACCCAGTACTTC
.,.,TRBV6-5,TRBJ1-1,CASSYSTSRDTEAFF,TGTGCCAGCAGTTACTCGACTTCCCGGGACACTGAAGCTTTCTTT
.,.,TRBV6-2/TRBV6-3,TRBJ2-5,CASSYTGPRGETQYF,TGTGCCAGCAGTTACACCGGGCCTAGGGGGGAGACCCAGTACTTC
.,.,TRBV5-1,TRBJ2-7,CASSLGQEAYEQYF,TGCGCCAGCAGCTTGGGGCAGGAAGCCTACGAGCAGTACTTC
.,once,TRBV5-6,TRBJ2-7,CASSFLYEQYF,TGTGCCAGCAGCTTCCTCTACGAGCAGTACTTC
.,.,TRBV4-1,TRBJ1-6,CASSPTPRGPYNSPLHF,TGCGCCAGCAGCCCCACCCCCCGAGGACCCTATAATTCACCCCTCCACTTT
TRBD1,.,TRBV28,TRBJ2-7,CASTPGGQGVSYEQYF,TGTGCCAGCACCCCTGGGGGACAGGGGGTTTCCTACGAGCAGTACTTC
TRBD2,.,TRBV4-3,TRBJ2-3,CASSQTSGGADTQYF,TGCGCCAGCAGCCAAACTAGCGGGGGGGCGGATACGCAGTATTTT
.,.,TRBV13,TRBJ1-2,CASSPRVKGGYTF,TGTGCCAGCAGCCCGAGGGTTAAGGGAGGCTACACCTTC
TRBD1,.,TRBV2,TRBJ1-1,CASSTGTGGLPEAFF,TGTGCCAGCAGTACCGGGACAGGGGGCCTGCCTGAAGCTTTCTTT